Listed below are T cell receptor beta chains from one sample, sequenced in a study of T-cell reconstitution after alpha-beta-depleted transplantation in children. A single record per CDR3 protein comes from TCRdb applying MiXCR to the PCR reads. The sample lists approximately 50,000 distinct CDR3 sequences, 5% to 6.5% occurring once. The sample consisted of PBMCs, mostly from graft donor cells, taken 60 days after TCRalphabeta/CD19-depleted stem cell transplant. Receptors were obtained from a female patient aged 2-15 years who had a stem cell transplant for aplastic anemia, so the T cells may come from the graft donor. Both conserved end residues are part of each CDR3. Each record gives: J gene, V gene, D gene, CDR3 protein. A D gene is named only where the DNA matches it firmly.

TRBJ2-3 | TRBV7-9 | TRBD1 | CASSTGTGLSTDTQYF
TRBJ2-3 | TRBV10-2 | TRBD2 | CASWLAGAPTDTQYF
TRBJ2-7 | TRBV5-1 | . | CASSSRTDSYEQYF
TRBJ2-1 | TRBV20-1 | TRBD2 | CSARYPAGDEQFF
TRBJ1-4 | TRBV20-1 | TRBD1 | CSAPDRVNEKLFF
TRBJ2-2 | TRBV3-1 | . | CASSQGLETGELFF
TRBJ2-4 | TRBV9 | TRBD2 | CASSVALVGGLFF
TRBJ1-3 | TRBV7-2 | . | CASRPTVSGNTIYF
TRBJ2-5 | TRBV2 | . | CARQWQETQYF
TRBJ1-6 | TRBV25-1 | . | CASSPGPGDSPLHF
TRBJ2-5 | TRBV10-3 | TRBD1 | CAISEPGQGKQETQYF
TRBJ2-7 | TRBV29-1 | . | CSVRRDGYEQYF
TRBJ2-4 | TRBV30 | . | CAWSVQAENIQYF
TRBJ2-2 | TRBV7-3 | . | CASSSNSGIDTGELFF
TRBJ2-3 | TRBV9 | TRBD1 | CASSLGWGQGADTQYF
TRBJ1-1 | TRBV28 | . | CASSNVRSRMNAEAFF
TRBJ2-7 | TRBV3-1 | TRBD1 | CASSPWDRPSEQYF
TRBJ2-5 | TRBV7-6 | TRBD1 | CASSMDRGLPQETQYF
TRBJ2-3 | TRBV27 | . | CASSPRAVSTDTQYF
TRBJ1-5 | TRBV7-9 | . | CASSEGVFGNQPQHF
TRBJ2-7 | TRBV7-9 | . | CASSSRLVQQYF
TRBJ2-3 | TRBV5-1 | . | CASGRGADTQYF
TRBJ1-2 | TRBV7-2 | . | CASSLAPHYGYTF
TRBJ2-1 | TRBV10-3 | TRBD2 | CAISESTLSGRSEQFF
TRBJ2-7 | TRBV12-3/TRBV12-4 | . | CASSSLQGHEQYF
TRBJ1-1 | TRBV6-6 | TRBD1 | CASSYSQGASEAFF
TRBJ2-2 | TRBV4-2 | . | CASSQDPTVSTGELFF
TRBJ2-7 | TRBV12-3/TRBV12-4 | TRBD2 | CASSLAGDSYEQYF
TRBJ2-7 | TRBV3-1 | . | CASSQDEGDKQYF
TRBJ1-6 | TRBV6-5 | . | CASRPRGNSPLHF
TRBJ2-3 | TRBV27 | . | CASSPVKGNTQYF
TRBJ1-1 | TRBV6-5 | . | CASSYNPSSRAGEAFF
TRBJ1-3 | TRBV7-8 | TRBD1 | CASSFRDRSAGNTIYF
TRBJ2-3 | TRBV5-1 | . | CASSSTLTDTQYF
TRBJ2-1 | TRBV2 | . | CASSEFTSLGNEQFF
TRBJ2-1 | TRBV15 | TRBD2 | CATSSDPTSGRASEQFF
TRBJ2-3 | TRBV20-1 | . | CSAQTRVGGTDTQYF
TRBJ2-3 | TRBV20-1 | TRBD1 | CSASEDRVRYTQYF
TRBJ1-3 | TRBV20-1 | TRBD1 | CSAADRVFGNTIYF
TRBJ2-7 | TRBV7-2 | TRBD1 | CASSQGQGMIYEQYF
TRBJ2-7 | TRBV20-1 | TRBD1 | CSARKFLGLTGGNEQYF
TRBJ2-3 | TRBV7-8 | TRBD1 | CASSLEGASDTQYF
TRBJ1-2 | TRBV21-1 | . | CASSKAAQNGYTF
TRBJ2-7 | TRBV20-1 | TRBD2 | CSAEGLTSSYEQYF
TRBJ2-7 | TRBV28 | . | CASSGGAGGRYEQYF
TRBJ2-3 | TRBV7-2 | . | CASSLATRTDTQYF
TRBJ1-2 | TRBV12-3/TRBV12-4 | . | CASRPGWAWLHGHGYTF
TRBJ2-1 | TRBV7-9 | TRBD2 | CASTPGASGKDEQFF